These 24 T cell receptor beta chains were all obtained from the same sample, sequenced in a study of CD8 T cells in ankylosing spondylitis (dated 2017 in TCRdb). The study at large found these results: A TCR beta motif of several highly homologous amino acid variants appeared characteristic of blood from ankylosing spondylitis patients.

To prepare the library, 5' RACE was applied. The instrument given in TCRdb is Illumina HiSeq 2500. TCRdb applied fastp at Q25 and MiXCR to the public reads, then kept only in-frame beta chains. Rows are unified per CDR3 protein, each entry keeping the most common DNA and genes. The sample yields over 600,000 distinct CDR3 sequences; around 20% were counted once. Over 15% of the sample goes to the ten largest clones. For these receptors, no antigen is known. The specimen was blood, either unsorted or a sorted T cell fraction (not recorded which). These receptors were collected from a male donor with ankylosing spondylitis.

This clonotype was found many times. The J gene is TRBJ2-1, the V gene TRBV12-3 or TRBV12-4; TRBD2 matches 13 bases. The CDR3 has 17 amino acids. V trimming: 5 bases; J trimming: 4 bases; junction bases outside the gene matches: 8. This CDR3 reads CASSPPGTSGTYNEQFF. The CDR3 region has the DNA TGTGCCAGCAGTCCCCCCGGGACTAGCGGGACTTACAATGAGCAGTTCTTC.

CDR3 protein: CASSPIESSYNEQFF. In DNA form, the CDR3 reads TGTGCCAGCAGCCCTATCGAGAGCTCCTACAATGAGCAGTTCTTC. This chain joins TRBV28 and TRBJ2-1; D unresolved. The germline V gene has CDR1 MDHEN and CDR2 SYDVKM. Trimming shortened V by 6 bases and J by 0 bases, and 12 bases separated the two germline ends. This CDR3 spans 15 amino acids.

The sample holds a few counts of this clonotype. CDR3 region: CASSQRVATEAFF. The CDR3 DNA reads as TGTGCCAGCAGCCAGAGGGTGGCCACTGAAGCTTTCTTT. V and J are TRBV11-3 and TRBJ1-1; D gene unclear. Germline V gives CDR1 SGHNT, CDR2 YENEEA. The V gene lost 5 bases and the J gene lost 4 bases, with 11 bases spanning the gap. The CDR3 extends over 13 amino acids.

This rearrangement joins TRBV18 to TRBJ2-3, with 7 bases that match TRBD2. V lost 6 bases, J lost 2 bases, and 8 bases stayed unmatched. Germline V gene lookup returns CDR1 KGHSH and CDR2 LQKENI. This CDR3 is built from 15 residues. The DNA of the CDR3 is TGTGCCAGCTCGGAACTAGCGAACTACACAGATACGCAGTATTTT. Translated, it gives CASSELANYTDTQYF. Full variable domain (outside the CDR3, taken from reference TRBV18 and TRBJ2-3): NAGVMQNPRHLVRRRGQEARLRCSPMKGHSHVYWYRQLPEEGLKFMVYLQKENIIDESGMPKERFSAEFPKEGPSILRIQQVVRGDSAAYFCASSELANYTDTQYFGPGTRLTVL.

This clonotype turned up a few times. The chain recombines TRBV2 with TRBJ1-5; 7 bases are shared with TRBD1. Germline assignment: CDR1 SNHLY and CDR2 FYNNEI. V was clipped by 1 base and J by 1 base; unmatched bases: 16. The CDR3 runs 20 residues. The CDR3 here is CASSEVKENRGYGSNQPQHF. The CDR3 nucleotides are TGTGCCAGCAGTGAAGTAAAGGAGAACAGGGGATATGGGAGCAATCAGCCCCAGCATTTT. Full variable domain (missing parts from reference TRBV2 and TRBJ1-5): EPEVTQTPSHQVTQMGQEVILRCVPISNHLYFYWYRQILGQKVEFLVSFYNNEISEKSEIFDDQFSVERPDGSNFTLKIRSTKLEDSAMYFCASSEVKENRGYGSNQPQHFGDGTRLSIL.

The chain is built from TRBV7-9 and TRBJ1-6; D is perhaps TRBD1 (6 bases). The V gene's germline CDR1 is SEHNR and CDR2 FQNEAQ (reference sequence). This CDR3 is 14 amino acids long. Trimming took 5 bases from V and 7 from J, leaving 12 bases between them. The CDR3 DNA follows: TGTGCCAGCAGCCAGGACAGCCTCAATTCACCCCTCCACTTT. It is translated as CASSQDSLNSPLHF.

This clonotype occurred a few times. The V and J genes are TRBV6-5 and TRBJ2-3, with 7 bases aligning to TRBD2. Germline lookup yields CDR1 MNHEY and CDR2 SVGAGI. V was pared by 0 bases and J by 0 bases, with 6 bases of the junction left unmatched. CDR3 length: 17 residues. The CDR3 DNA sequence: TGTGCCAGCAGTTACTCGTCGGGGGAGGGGAGCACAGATACGCAGTATTTT. Protein sequence: CASSYSSGEGSTDTQYF.

In this sample, this clonotype turned up once. This chain uses TRBV3-1 with TRBJ2-3; D not certain. From germline, CDR1 is LGHDT and CDR2 YNNKEL (reference sequence). V lost 4 bases, J lost 5 bases, and 10 bases lay in between. The CDR3 has 13 residues. The CDR3 loop reads CASSRLSVDTQYF. The CDR3 DNA reads TGTGCCAGCAGCCGACTCTCCGTAGATACGCAGTATTTT.

This clonotype was counted only a few times. The rearrangement links TRBV29-1 to TRBJ2-7; D unresolved. The CDR3 spans 11 residues. Per the germline V gene, CDR1 is SQVTM and CDR2 is ANQGSEA. Trimming removed 7 bases at V and 4 bases at J, with 11 bases between. This CDR3 is CSGQVNYEQYF. CDR3 DNA: TGCAGCGGACAAGTAAATTACGAGCAGTACTTC.

This sequence joins TRBV5-1 and TRBJ2-5, with 10 bases lining up with TRBD1. Per the germline V gene, CDR1 is SGHRS and CDR2 is YFSETQ. Trimming removed 5 bases from V and 5 bases from J; junction bases left unmatched: 9. This CDR3 contains 15 residues. The CDR3 loop is CASRTTGGMEETQYF. DNA for the CDR3: TGCGCCAGCAGAACGACAGGGGGCATGGAGGAGACCCAGTACTTC.

This clonotype was counted between two and nine times. In DNA form, the CDR3 reads TGTGCCAGCAGTTTTGGGACTAGCGTAAACAATGAGCAGTTCTTC. This gives the protein CASSFGTSVNNEQFF. The chain employs TRBV12-3 or TRBV12-4 and TRBJ2-1; 10 positions match TRBD2. Germline trimming cut 3 bases from V and 5 bases from J; bases unmatched to any gene: 4. CDR3 size: 15 residues.

This clonotype was counted between two and nine times. This chain uses TRBV5-1 with TRBJ2-7; D may be TRBD1 or TRBD2 (5 bases each). The ends were cut back, 4 bases at V and 1 base at J, with 9 bases in the middle. The CDR3 loop spans 13 amino acids. CDR1 and CDR2 (germline): SGHRS, YFSETQ. The CDR3 nucleotides read TGCGCCAGCAGCATGGGACGTTCCTACGAGCAGTACTTC. Its translation is CASSMGRSYEQYF.

This clonotype came up a few times. The chain uses TRBV20-1 and TRBJ2-1, with 7 bases matching TRBD1. Germline V gene lookup returns CDR1 DFQATT and CDR2 SNEGSKA (reference sequence). The V and J ends lost 1 base and 2 bases, in that order; junction bases with no gene match: 8. The CDR3 is made up of 16 amino acids. CDR3 loop: CSARAPGTAAYNEQFF. DNA for the CDR3: TGCAGTGCTAGAGCCCCGGGGACAGCGGCCTACAATGAGCAGTTCTTC.

Comments on this clonotype: Sequence at one end of the junction differs from germline and may be a read error. The rearrangement links TRBV7-9 to TRBJ1-2; TRBD1 is a possible D gene (6 bases). The germline V gene has CDR1 SEHNR and CDR2 FQNEAQ (reference sequence). This CDR3 has 14 residues. The CDR3 loop reads CASSLSGGGYGCTF. The CDR3 bases are TGTGCCAGCAGCTTAAGCGGGGGGGGCTATGGCTGCACCTTC.

The chain links TRBV18 to TRBJ2-1; no clear D. The CDR3 length is 17 residues. V was pared by 0 bases and J by 5 bases, with 17 bases between. Germline V gives CDR1 KGHSH, CDR2 LQKENI. This chain's CDR3 is CASSPPGVVSADNEQFF. Written as DNA, the CDR3 is TGTGCCAGCTCACCACCGGGCGTAGTTTCGGCTGACAATGAGCAGTTCTTC.

This chain uses TRBV27 with TRBJ1-6; 7 nucleotides line up with TRBD1. The CDR3 runs to 15 residues. The V segment lost 5 bases and the J segment 7 bases; nucleotides outside the gene matches: 8. Looked up from germline, CDR1 is MNHEY and CDR2 is SMNVEV (reference sequence). The CDR3: CASSTTGIGNSPLHF. In nucleotides, the CDR3 is TGTGCCAGCAGTACGACAGGGATTGGGAATTCACCCCTCCACTTT.

This clonotype has just a few counts. The chain joins TRBV5-1 to TRBJ1-2; TRBD1 is a possible D gene (5 bases). V lost 0 bases to trimming and J lost 6 bases, with 15 bases between them. This CDR3 is built from 15 residues. Germline lookup yields CDR1 SGHRS and CDR2 YFSETQ. In nucleotides, the CDR3 is TGCGCCAGCAGCTTGGCATCAGGGTCGCTTCATGGCTACACCTTC. Amino acid sequence: CASSLASGSLHGYTF.

The chain employs TRBV4-3 and TRBJ2-6, with D perhaps TRBD1 or TRBD2 (6 bases each). Trimming shortened V by 3 bases and J by 3 bases, and 9 bases separated the two germline ends. The CDR3 runs to 15 residues. CDR1 and CDR2 from the germline V gene are LGHNA and YSLEER. The CDR3 sequence: CASSQGGLGANVLTF. DNA of the CDR3: TGCGCCAGCAGCCAGGGGGGCCTTGGGGCCAACGTCCTGACTTTC.

This chain links TRBV21-1 with TRBJ2-7; TRBD1 reflects the table's D call only, with no check against the DNA. TRBV21-1 is a listed pseudogene. This CDR3 is 14 amino acids long. Here the CDR3 reads CAGGGAESTYEQYF. The CDR3 DNA reads as TGTGCCGGGGGGGGGGCGGAAAGTACCTACGAGCAGTACTTC.

The CDR3 is CASATGDRGHEQYF. The CDR3 DNA follows: TGTGCCAGCGCCACTGGGGACAGGGGGCATGAGCAGTACTTC. The chain joins TRBV12-3 or TRBV12-4 to TRBJ2-7; TRBD1 agrees at 12 bases. With V trimmed by 8 bases and J by 7 bases, 9 bases remained unmatched. The CDR3 is made up of 14 amino acids.

This clonotype was detected only a few times. The chain joins TRBV5-6 to TRBJ2-7; D is undetermined. CDR1 SGHDT and CDR2 YYEEEE come from the germline V gene. This CDR3 comprises 15 residues. Trimming took 0 bases from V and 5 from J, leaving 15 bases between them. The CDR3 DNA sequence: TGTGCCAGCAGCTTGGGGGCAGCGACTTCTAACGAGCAGTACTTC. Protein: CASSLGAATSNEQYF.

This clonotype has just a few counts. The V and J genes are TRBV3-1 and TRBJ2-7; perhaps TRBD2 as D (6 bases). V was shortened by 4 bases and J by 2 bases, with 18 bases between the two germline ends. Germline V lookup: CDR1 LGHDT, CDR2 YNNKEL (reference sequence). The CDR3 totals 16 residues. This CDR3 is CASSPGGAAQPYEQYF. The CDR3 DNA reads as TGTGCCAGCAGCCCCGGGGGAGCGGCACAACCCTACGAGCAGTACTTC.

CDR3 DNA sequence: TGTGCCAGCAGGGTCGGGACTAGCGCCTACGAGCAGTACTTC. Translating gives CASRVGTSAYEQYF. This sequence joins TRBV6-1 and TRBJ2-7; 10 bases fit TRBD2. The CDR3 spans 14 residues. V shed 6 bases and J 2 bases; nucleotides not matched to a gene: 4. Germline V lookup: CDR1 MNHNS, CDR2 SASEGT.

The CDR3 bases are TGTGCCAGCAGCCATCCGGGACTAGCGGGAGTTGGGCAAGAGACCCAGTACTTC. Amino acid sequence: CASSHPGLAGVGQETQYF. This chain links TRBV11-1 with TRBJ2-5, with TRBD2 matching over 14 bases. Trimming removed 5 bases from V and 2 bases from J; junction bases left unmatched: 10. This CDR3 has 18 residues. Looked up from germline, CDR1 is SGHAT and CDR2 is FQDESV (reference sequence).